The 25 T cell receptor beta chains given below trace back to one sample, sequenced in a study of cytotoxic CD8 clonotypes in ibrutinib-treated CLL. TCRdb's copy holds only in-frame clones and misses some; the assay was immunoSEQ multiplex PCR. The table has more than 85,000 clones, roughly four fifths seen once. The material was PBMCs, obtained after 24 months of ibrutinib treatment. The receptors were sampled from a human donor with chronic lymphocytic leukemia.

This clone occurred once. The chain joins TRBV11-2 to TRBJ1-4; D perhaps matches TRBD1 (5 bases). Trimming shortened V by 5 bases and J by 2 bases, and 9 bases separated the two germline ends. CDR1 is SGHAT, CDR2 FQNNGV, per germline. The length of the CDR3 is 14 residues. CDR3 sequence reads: CASSQTATNEKLFF. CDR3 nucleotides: TGTGCCAGCAGCCAGACAGCGACTAATGAAAAACTGTTTTTT.

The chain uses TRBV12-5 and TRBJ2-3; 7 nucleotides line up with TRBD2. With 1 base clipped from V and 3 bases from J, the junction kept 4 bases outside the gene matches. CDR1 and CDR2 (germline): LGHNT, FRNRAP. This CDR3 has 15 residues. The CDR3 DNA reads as TGTGCTAGTGGTTTGGGCGGGAGCGGGACAGATACGCAGTATTTT. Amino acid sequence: CASGLGGSGTDTQYF.

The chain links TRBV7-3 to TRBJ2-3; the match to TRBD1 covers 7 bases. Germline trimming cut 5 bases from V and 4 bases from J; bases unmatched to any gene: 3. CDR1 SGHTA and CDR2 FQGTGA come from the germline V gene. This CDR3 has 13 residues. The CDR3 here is CASSTGQADTQYF. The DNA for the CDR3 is TGTGCCAGCAGCACCGGACAGGCAGATACGCAGTATTTT.

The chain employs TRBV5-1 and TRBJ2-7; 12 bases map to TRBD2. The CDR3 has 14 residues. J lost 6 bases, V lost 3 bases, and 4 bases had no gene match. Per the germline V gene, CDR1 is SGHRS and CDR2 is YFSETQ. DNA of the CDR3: TGCGCCAGCAGCTCGGGGACTAGCGGGTTCGAGCAGTACTTC. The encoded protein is CASSSGTSGFEQYF.

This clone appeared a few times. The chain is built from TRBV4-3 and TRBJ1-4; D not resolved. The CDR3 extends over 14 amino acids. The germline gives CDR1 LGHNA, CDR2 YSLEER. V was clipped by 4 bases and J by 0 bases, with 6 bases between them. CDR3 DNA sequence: TGCGCCAGCAGCCCACAAACAACTAATGAAAAACTGTTTTTT. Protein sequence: CASSPQTTNEKLFF.

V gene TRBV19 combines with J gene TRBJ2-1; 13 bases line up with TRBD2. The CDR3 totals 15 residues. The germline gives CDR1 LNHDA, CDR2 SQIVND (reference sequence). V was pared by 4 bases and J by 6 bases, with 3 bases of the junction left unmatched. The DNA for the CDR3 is TGTGCCAGTAGTAGACTAGCGGGAGGCAGCAATGAGCAGTTCTTC. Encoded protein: CASSRLAGGSNEQFF. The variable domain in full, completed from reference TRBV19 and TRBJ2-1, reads DGGITQSPKYLFRKEGQNVTLSCEQNLNHDAMYWYRQDPGQGLRLIYYSQIVNDFQKGDIAEGYSVSREKKESFPLTVTSAQKNPTAFYLCASSRLAGGSNEQFFGPGTRLTVL.

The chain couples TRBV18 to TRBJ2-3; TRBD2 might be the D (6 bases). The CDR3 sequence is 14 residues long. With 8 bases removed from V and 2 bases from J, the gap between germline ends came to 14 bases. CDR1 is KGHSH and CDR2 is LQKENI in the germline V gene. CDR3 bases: TGTGCCAGCCGATGGCGGGAATTCACAGATACGCAGTATTTT. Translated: CASRWREFTDTQYF.

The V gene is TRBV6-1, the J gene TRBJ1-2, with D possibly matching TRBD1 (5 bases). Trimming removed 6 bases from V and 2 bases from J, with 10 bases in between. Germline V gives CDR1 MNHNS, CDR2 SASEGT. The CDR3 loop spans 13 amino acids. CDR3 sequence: CASREAGNYGYTF. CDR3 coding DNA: TGTGCCAGCAGGGAGGCAGGGAACTATGGCTACACCTTC.

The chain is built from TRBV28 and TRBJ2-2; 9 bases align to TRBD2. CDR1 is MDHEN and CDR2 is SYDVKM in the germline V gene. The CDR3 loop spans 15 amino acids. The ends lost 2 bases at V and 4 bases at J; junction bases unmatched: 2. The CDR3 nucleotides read TGTGCCAGCAGTTTACAACTAGCGGGCACCGGGGAGCTGTTTTTT. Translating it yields CASSLQLAGTGELFF.

The CDR3 protein is CSVRGSGRSEQFF. As DNA, the CDR3 is TGCAGCGTTCGTGGAAGCGGGAGAAGTGAGCAGTTCTTC. The V and J genes are TRBV29-1 and TRBJ2-1, with 8 bases matching TRBD2. V was pared by 5 bases and J by 9 bases, with 9 bases of the junction left unmatched. Per the germline V gene, CDR1 is SQVTM and CDR2 is ANQGSEA. CDR3 size: 13 residues.

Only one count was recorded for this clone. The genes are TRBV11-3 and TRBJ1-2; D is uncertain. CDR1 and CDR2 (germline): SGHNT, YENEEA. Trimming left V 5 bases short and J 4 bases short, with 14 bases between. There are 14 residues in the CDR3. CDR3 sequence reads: CASSRGRRGYGYTF. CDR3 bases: TGTGCCAGCAGCCGCGGACGGCGGGGCTATGGCTACACCTTC.

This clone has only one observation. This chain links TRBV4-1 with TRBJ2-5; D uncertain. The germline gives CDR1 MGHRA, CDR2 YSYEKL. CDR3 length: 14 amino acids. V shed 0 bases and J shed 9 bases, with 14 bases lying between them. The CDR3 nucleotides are TGCGCCAGCAGCCAAGATCGGCGGCCTGGGGCCCAGTACTTC. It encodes CASSQDRRPGAQYF.

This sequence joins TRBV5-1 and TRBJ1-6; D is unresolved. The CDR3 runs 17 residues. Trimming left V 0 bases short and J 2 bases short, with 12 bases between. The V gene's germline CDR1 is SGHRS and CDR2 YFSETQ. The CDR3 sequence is CASSLESYQTYNSPLHF. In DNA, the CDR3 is TGCGCCAGCAGCTTGGAATCGTACCAGACCTATAATTCACCCCTCCACTTT.

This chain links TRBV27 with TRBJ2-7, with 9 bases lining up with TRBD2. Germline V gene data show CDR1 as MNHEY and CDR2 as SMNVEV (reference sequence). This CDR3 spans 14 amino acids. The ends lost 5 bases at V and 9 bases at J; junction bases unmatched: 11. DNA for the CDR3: TGTGCCAGCAGTATAGCGGGAGAAGGTGAGCGGCAGTACTTC. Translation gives CASSIAGEGERQYF.

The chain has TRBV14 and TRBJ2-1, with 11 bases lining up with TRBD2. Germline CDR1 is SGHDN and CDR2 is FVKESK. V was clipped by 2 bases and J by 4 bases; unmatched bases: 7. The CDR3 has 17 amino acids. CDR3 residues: CASSQWGSSGRYNEQFF. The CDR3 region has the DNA TGTGCCAGCAGCCAATGGGGCTCTAGCGGGAGGTACAATGAGCAGTTCTTC.

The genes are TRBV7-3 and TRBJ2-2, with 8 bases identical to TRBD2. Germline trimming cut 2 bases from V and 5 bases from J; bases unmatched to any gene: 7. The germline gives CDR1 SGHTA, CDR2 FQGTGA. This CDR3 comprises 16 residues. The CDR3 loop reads CASSLQAGAGTGELFF. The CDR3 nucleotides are TGTGCCAGCAGCTTACAAGCGGGAGCGGGGACCGGGGAGCTGTTTTTT.

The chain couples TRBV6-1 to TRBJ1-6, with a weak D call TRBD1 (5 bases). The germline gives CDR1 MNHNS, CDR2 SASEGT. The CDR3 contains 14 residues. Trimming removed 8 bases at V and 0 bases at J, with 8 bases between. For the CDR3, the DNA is TGTGCCAGCCAGGGAGGCTCCTATAATTCACCCCTCCACTTT. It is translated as CASQGGSYNSPLHF.

CDR3: CASSFRARGRQPQHF. CDR3 coding DNA: TGTGCCAGCAGTTTCCGGGCCAGGGGGCGTCAGCCCCAGCATTTT. This sequence joins TRBV28 and TRBJ1-5; 8 positions agree with TRBD1. This CDR3 contains 15 residues. Looked up from germline, CDR1 is MDHEN and CDR2 is SYDVKM. V was pared by 3 bases and J by 6 bases, with 7 bases of the junction left unmatched. The variable domain in full, with the rest retrieved from reference TRBV28 and TRBJ1-5, is DVKVTQSSRYLVKRTGEKVFLECVQDMDHENMFWYRQDPGLGLRLIYFSYDVKMKEKGDIPEGYSVSREKKERFSLILESASTNQTSMYLCASSFRARGRQPQHFGDGTRLSIL.

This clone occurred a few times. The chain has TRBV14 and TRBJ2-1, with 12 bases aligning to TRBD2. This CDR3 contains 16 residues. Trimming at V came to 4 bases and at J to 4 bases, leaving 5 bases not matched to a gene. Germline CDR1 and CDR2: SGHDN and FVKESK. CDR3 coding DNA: TGTGCCAGCAGCCCTAGACTAGCGGGAGAGTACAATGAGCAGTTCTTC. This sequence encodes CASSPRLAGEYNEQFF.

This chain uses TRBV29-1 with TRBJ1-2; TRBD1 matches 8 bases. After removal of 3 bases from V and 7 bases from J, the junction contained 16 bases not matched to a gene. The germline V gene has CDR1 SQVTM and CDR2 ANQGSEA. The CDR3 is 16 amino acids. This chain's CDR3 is CSVEPRTGQGASGYTF. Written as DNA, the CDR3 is TGCAGCGTTGAGCCACGCACGGGCCAGGGGGCGAGTGGCTACACCTTC.

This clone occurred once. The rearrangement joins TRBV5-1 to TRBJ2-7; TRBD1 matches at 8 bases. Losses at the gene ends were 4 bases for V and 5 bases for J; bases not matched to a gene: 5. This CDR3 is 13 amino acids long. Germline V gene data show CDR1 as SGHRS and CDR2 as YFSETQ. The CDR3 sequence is CASSVDRGNEQYF. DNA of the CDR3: TGCGCCAGCAGCGTTGACAGGGGAAACGAGCAGTACTTC.

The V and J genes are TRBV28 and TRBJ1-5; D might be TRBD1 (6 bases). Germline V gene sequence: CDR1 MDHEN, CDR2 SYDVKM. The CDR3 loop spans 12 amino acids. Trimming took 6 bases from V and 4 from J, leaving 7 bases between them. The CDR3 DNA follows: TGTGCCAGCAGAGGGGGAAATCAGCCCCAGCATTTT. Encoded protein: CASRGGNQPQHF.

This CDR3 is CASWGNEKLFF. DNA for the CDR3: TGTGCCAGCTGGGGGAATGAAAAACTGTTTTTT. The rearrangement uses TRBV6-1 and TRBJ1-4; possible D gene TRBD1, 5 bases. CDR3 length equals 11 residues. The V end lost 8 bases, the J end lost 5 bases, and 6 bases lay between the germline ends. Germline assignment: CDR1 MNHNS and CDR2 SASEGT.

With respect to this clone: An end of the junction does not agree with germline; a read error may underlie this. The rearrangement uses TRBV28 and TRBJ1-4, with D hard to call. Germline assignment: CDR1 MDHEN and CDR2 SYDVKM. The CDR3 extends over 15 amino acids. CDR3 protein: CASSLVSGLNEKLFF. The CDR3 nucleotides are TGTGCGAGCAGTTTAGTATCCGGCTTGAATGAAAAACTGTTTTTT.

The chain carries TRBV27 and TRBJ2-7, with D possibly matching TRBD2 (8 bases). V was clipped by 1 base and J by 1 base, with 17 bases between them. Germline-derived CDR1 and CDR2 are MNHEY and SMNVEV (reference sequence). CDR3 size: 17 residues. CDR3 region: CASSLWDSGGMSYEQYF. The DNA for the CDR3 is TGTGCCAGCAGTTTATGGGACAGCGGGGGCATGTCCTACGAGCAGTACTTC.